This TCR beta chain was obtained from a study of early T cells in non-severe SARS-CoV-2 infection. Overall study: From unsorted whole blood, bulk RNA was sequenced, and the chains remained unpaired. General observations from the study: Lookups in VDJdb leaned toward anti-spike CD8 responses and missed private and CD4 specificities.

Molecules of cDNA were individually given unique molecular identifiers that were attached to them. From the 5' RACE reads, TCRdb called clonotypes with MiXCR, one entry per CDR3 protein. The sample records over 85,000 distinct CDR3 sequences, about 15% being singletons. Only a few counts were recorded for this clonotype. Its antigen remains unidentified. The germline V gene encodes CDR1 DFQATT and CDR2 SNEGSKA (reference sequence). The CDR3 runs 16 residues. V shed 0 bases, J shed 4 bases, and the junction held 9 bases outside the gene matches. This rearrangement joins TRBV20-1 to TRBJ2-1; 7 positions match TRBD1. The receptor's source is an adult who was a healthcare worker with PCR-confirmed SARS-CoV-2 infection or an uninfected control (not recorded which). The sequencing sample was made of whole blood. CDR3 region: CSARDPTGAPYNEQFF. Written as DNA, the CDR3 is TGCAGTGCTAGAGACCCAACAGGGGCGCCTTACAATGAGCAGTTCTTC.